These T cell receptor beta chains were read from a single sample in a study of cytomegalovirus exposure and HLA in healthy donors. The method was immunoSEQ multiplex PCR; TCRdb's version includes in-frame clones alone and lacks a portion of them. The table shows over 150,000 clones, with 80% occurring only once. Input material: PBMCs. Receptors were obtained from a man aged 30 to 45 in good health and CMV-seronegative. CDR3s include the opening cysteine and the closing phenylalanine or tryptophan. Each record gives: clone size, D gene, V gene, J gene, CDR3 DNA, CDR3 protein. A D gene is named only where the DNA matches it firmly. Not every row has a clone size; where given, it reads once, few, many or a size class.

>once|NA|TRBV9|TRBJ2-3
TGTGCCAGCAGCGTAGGCCCAGGGTCGCCGGGAGATACGCAGTATTTT
CASSVGPGSPGDTQYF
>NA|NA|TRBV27|TRBJ2-1
TGTGCCAGCAGTTTAGGTAGCACTAACTACAATGAGCAGTTCTTC
CASSLGSTNYNEQFF
>NA|NA|TRBV14|TRBJ2-1
TGTGCCAGCAGCCCGAACTACTCCTACAATGAGCAGTTCTTC
CASSPNYSYNEQFF
>NA|NA|TRBV7-8|TRBJ1-2
TGTGCCAGCAGCGTAACCCGGAGGCCTAACTATGGCTACACCTTC
CASSVTRRPNYGYTF
>once|NA|TRBV19|TRBJ2-4
TGTGCCAGTAGTATGGAGGCCTCCGGCATTCAGTACTTC
CASSMEASGIQYF
>NA|NA|TRBV25-1|TRBJ2-3
TGTGCCAGCAGTGAAGGCAGGCCAGATACGCAGTATTTT
CASSEGRPDTQYF
>few|TRBD1|TRBV5-1|TRBJ2-7
TGCGCCAGCAGTTCCGGGACAGGGGTTTACGAGCAGTACTTC
CASSSGTGVYEQYF
>NA|TRBD2|TRBV19|TRBJ2-7
TGTGCCAGTAGTCCCCTCCGGGAGGACGCCTACGAGCAGTACTTC
CASSPLREDAYEQYF
>NA|NA|TRBV29-1|TRBJ1-1
TGCAGCGCCTCGGCGGGCGCCTTTAACACTGAAGCTTTCTTT
CSASAGAFNTEAFF
>NA|TRBD1|TRBV19|TRBJ2-6
TGTGCCAGTAGTCCTGGGACAGGGGACCCCTCTGGGGCCAACGTCCTGACTTTC
CASSPGTGDPSGANVLTF
>NA|NA|TRBV28|TRBJ2-7
TGTGCCACCACGACAGCTTCCTACGAGCAGTACTTC
CATTTASYEQYF
>NA|TRBD2|TRBV27|TRBJ2-7
TGTGCCAGCAGTTTGGCTAGCGGGAGCTCCTACGAGCAGTACTTC
CASSLASGSSYEQYF
>once|NA|TRBV30|TRBJ1-1
TGTGCCTGGAGTGGTAGATTATCGGGCACTGAAGCTTTCTTT
CAWSGRLSGTEAFF
>NA|NA|TRBV9|TRBJ2-3
TGTGCCAGCAGCGTGGAGGGCCCTCAGGCGCAGTATTTT
CASSVEGPQAQYF
>NA|NA|TRBV9|TRBJ1-2
TGTGCCAGCAGCGTAGATCAGGGTGACTATGGCTACACCTTC
CASSVDQGDYGYTF
>NA|NA|TRBV9|TRBJ2-7
TGTGCCAGCAGCGTAGGCGGGGAGAATCTGGCCGAGCAGTACTTC
CASSVGGENLAEQYF
>NA|NA|TRBV27|TRBJ1-5
TGTGCCAGCAGCCCAGACAGTAGCAATCAGCCCCAGCATTTT
CASSPDSSNQPQHF
>NA|TRBD1|TRBV7-6|TRBJ2-6
TGTGCCAGCAGCACGGACAGGGGGAAGCGCGGGACTGGGGCCAACGTCCTGACTTTC
CASSTDRGKRGTGANVLTF
>few|NA|TRBV30|TRBJ1-2
TGTGCCTGGAGTGGGACAGTTGGCTACACCTTC
CAWSGTVGYTF
>NA|TRBD1|TRBV27|TRBJ2-5
TGTGCCAGCAGTTTGTGGGGCAACAACCGGGACAGGGGTAATCACCAAGAGACCCAGTACTTC
CASSLWGNNRDRGNHQETQYF
>NA|NA|TRBV7-9|TRBJ1-6
TGTGCCAGCAGCTTCAGGGGTACCGACTATAATTCACCCCTCCACTTT
CASSFRGTDYNSPLHF
>NA|NA|TRBV7-2|TRBJ2-2
TGTGCCAGCAGCAGACAGGTGAACACCGGGGAGCTGTTTTTT
CASSRQVNTGELFF
>NA|TRBD2|TRBV15|TRBJ2-5
TGTGCCTCTGGTCTAGCGGGGGATGCGGAGACCCAGTACTTC
CASGLAGDAETQYF
>NA|TRBD2|TRBV6-5|TRBJ2-3
TGTGCCAGCAGACGAGCGGGAGGGAGGATAGATACGCAGTATTTT
CASRRAGGRIDTQYF
>NA|TRBD1|TRBV7-3|TRBJ1-2
TGTGCCAGCAGCCCAGGGGACAGCGCCTATGGCTACACCTTC
CASSPGDSAYGYTF
>NA|NA|TRBV9|TRBJ1-2
TGTGCCAGCAGCGTAGCCCAGGGGCCAACCTATGGCTACACCTTC
CASSVAQGPTYGYTF
>NA|NA|TRBV9|TRBJ1-4
TGTGCCAGCAGCGTAGGACAGGCAACTCGTGAAAAACTGTTTTTT
CASSVGQATREKLFF
>NA|TRBD2|TRBV6-1|TRBJ2-1
TGTGCCAGCAGTGAAATTGGGACTAGCGGGAGGGCCGTCTTC
CASSEIGTSGRAVF
>few|NA|TRBV28|TRBJ1-5
TGTGCCAGCAGTTTATGGCAGGGCGGCCAGCCCCAGCATTTT
CASSLWQGGQPQHF
>NA|TRBD1|TRBV27|TRBJ1-1
TGTGCCAGCACCGCCCGAAGGGGGCGCGAAGCTTTCTTT
CASTARRGREAFF
>few|NA|TRBV5-1|TRBJ1-3
TGCGCCAGCAGGATGACAGGTGGTGGAAACACCATATATTTT
CASRMTGGGNTIYF
>NA|TRBD2|TRBV30|TRBJ2-3
TGTGCCTGGAGCGTCCCCGGGACTAGAGATACGCAGTATTTT
CAWSVPGTRDTQYF
>NA|TRBD2|TRBV5-1|TRBJ2-3
TGCGCCAGCAGCTTGATCGCTAGCGGTTTTACCGGGGATACGCAGTATTTT
CASSLIASGFTGDTQYF
>NA|NA|TRBV5-1|TRBJ2-7
TGCGCCAGCAGCTTGTGGGCAGAAAAAACCTACGAGCAGTACTTC
CASSLWAEKTYEQYF
>once|NA|TRBV30|TRBJ2-1
TGTGCCTGGGTCCCAACTAACAGGGGGGGTTACAATGAGCAGTTCTTC
CAWVPTNRGGYNEQFF
>NA|NA|TRBV7-9|TRBJ1-1
TGTGCCAGCAGCTTCGTGAGCTACACTGAAGCTTTCTTT
CASSFVSYTEAFF
>NA|NA|TRBV5-6|TRBJ2-1
TGTGCCAGCAGCCATTTGAGCTCCTACAATGAGCAGTTCTTC
CASSHLSSYNEQFF
>NA|TRBD1|TRBV28|TRBJ1-1
TGTGCCAGCAGTTTCCCCCCGGGACAGAATTACCAAGCTTTCTTT
CASSFPPGQNYQAFF
>NA|TRBD1|TRBV23-1|TRBJ1-2
TGCGCCAGCACCTTCCGGGACAGGGTGACAGGTGGCTACACCTTC
CASTFRDRVTGGYTF
>few|NA|TRBV5-1|TRBJ2-1
TGCGCCAGCAGCAGCACAGATCACAATGAGCAGTTCTTC
CASSSTDHNEQFF
>once|NA|TRBV10-3|TRBJ1-1
TGTGCCATCAGTGTCGGGACTTCGGACACTGAAGCTTTCTTT
CAISVGTSDTEAFF
>NA|TRBD1|TRBV19|TRBJ2-7
TGTGCCAGTAGTATTACAGGGGAGAGCTCCTACGAGCAGTACTTC
CASSITGESSYEQYF
>once|NA|TRBV7-8|TRBJ2-5
TGTGCCAGCAGCTCCTTCGGTCAAGAGACCCAGTACTTC
CASSSFGQETQYF
>NA|NA|TRBV19|TRBJ1-1
TGTGCCAGTAGTTGGGGCTCCCCGAACACTGAAGCTTTCTTT
CASSWGSPNTEAFF
>NA|NA|TRBV9|TRBJ1-1
TGTGCCAGCAGCGGGGGGGGTACGGTAGCTTTCTTT
CASSGGGTVAFF
>NA|NA|TRBV11-3|TRBJ2-3
TGTGCCAGCAGCTGGGGAGGCGAGCCTTCGGATACGCAGTATTTT
CASSWGGEPSDTQYF
>few|NA|TRBV7-3|TRBJ1-5
TGTGCCAGCAGCTCGGACAACAATCAGCCCCAGCATTTT
CASSSDNNQPQHF
>NA|NA|TRBV6-5|TRBJ1-1
TGTGCCAGCACCCGGGAGGGAGGCACTGAAGCTTTCTTT
CASTREGGTEAFF
>NA|NA|TRBV4-3|TRBJ2-1
TGCGCCAGCAGCCAAGTGGTTGCGGATAATGAGCAGTTCTTC
CASSQVVADNEQFF
>NA|NA|TRBV7-9|TRBJ2-5
TGTGCCTCCCCCCCCAGGGGCCACGAAGGTCAAGAGACCCAGTACTTC
CASPPRGHEGQETQYF
>few|NA|TRBV10-2|TRBJ1-5
TGCGCCAGCAGTGAAGCGGGGTGGAGGGGGTCCCAAAATCAGCCCCAGCATTTT
CASSEAGWRGSQNQPQHF
>NA|NA|TRBV6-4|TRBJ2-2
TGTGCCAGCAGTGTTGGGGGCCCCACCGGGGAGCTGTTTTTT
CASSVGGPTGELFF
>NA|NA|TRBV27|TRBJ2-7
TGTGCCAGCAGTTTGCGGGGAGGAGGCCGCGAGCAGTACTTC
CASSLRGGGREQYF